This T cell receptor beta chain is from a study of early T cells in non-severe SARS-CoV-2 infection. Study-wide context: Whole-blood bulk RNA, unsorted, was sequenced, and chains were unpaired.

As part of library construction, unique molecular identifiers were attached to individual cDNA molecules. Each CDR3 protein gets one entry after TCRdb re-called the 5' RACE reads with MiXCR. The table has around 39,000 distinct CDR3 sequences, 7.5% to 9% seen once. Trimming stripped 3 bases from V and 8 bases from J, with 11 bases between. Looked up from germline, CDR1 is WNHNN and CDR2 is SYGVQD (reference sequence). This CDR3 region has 13 residues. Study results and limitations: VDJdb-based matching was biased toward anti-spike CD8 responses and missed private and CD4 specificities.

This clonotype showed up many times. Its specificity is unknown. The clonotype originates from an adult who was a healthcare worker with PCR-confirmed SARS-CoV-2 infection or an uninfected control (not recorded which). Sequences were derived from whole blood, sampled at baseline. The rearrangement uses TRBV10-1 and TRBJ2-4, with D hard to call. The CDR3 nucleotides are TGCGCCAGCAGTGAAAACCCCTCAGACATTCAGTACTTC. Its protein is CASSENPSDIQYF.